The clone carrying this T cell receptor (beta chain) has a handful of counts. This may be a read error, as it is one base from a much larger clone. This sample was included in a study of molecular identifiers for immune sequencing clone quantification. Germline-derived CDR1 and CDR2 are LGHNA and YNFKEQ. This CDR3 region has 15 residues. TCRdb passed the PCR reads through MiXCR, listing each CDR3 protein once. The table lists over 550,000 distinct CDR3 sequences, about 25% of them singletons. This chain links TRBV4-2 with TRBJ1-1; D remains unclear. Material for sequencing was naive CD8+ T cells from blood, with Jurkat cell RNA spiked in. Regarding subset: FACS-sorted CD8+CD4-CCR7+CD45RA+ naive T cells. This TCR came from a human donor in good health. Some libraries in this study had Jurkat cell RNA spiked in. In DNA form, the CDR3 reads TGTGCCAGCAGCCGGGATCGGCAGTCGAACACTGAAGCTTCCTTT. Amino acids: CASSRDRQSNTEASF.